These T cell receptor beta chains were read from a single sample in a study of CD8 T cells in ankylosing spondylitis. TCRdb fed the 5' RACE reads into MiXCR, producing one record per CDR3 protein. Altogether hundreds of thousands of distinct CDR3 sequences are present, approximately 22% being singletons, with the ten largest covering over 10%. Sequencing used blood, either unsorted or a sorted T cell fraction (not recorded which). Receptors originate from a male donor with ankylosing spondylitis or in good health (not recorded which). Each CDR3 is given without its conserved first and last residue. Fields, in order: V gene, J gene, CDR3 protein.

>TRBV7-2|TRBJ2-3
ASSARDQGDTQY
>TRBV20-1|TRBJ1-6
SAKPEANSPLH
>TRBV27|TRBJ2-7
ASSAGTGPYEQY
>TRBV7-2|TRBJ2-3
ASSFPRGDTQY
>TRBV7-6|TRBJ2-1
ASSLQLATVGEQF
>TRBV11-2|TRBJ2-2
ASSLLAGLNTGELF
>TRBV10-3|TRBJ2-2
AISEGDRDTGELF
>TRBV11-1|TRBJ1-1
ASSLGPRIPEAF
>TRBV5-4|TRBJ2-1
ASGPSYNEQF
>TRBV6-5|TRBJ2-1
ASSYGMGSRADEQF
>TRBV5-4|TRBJ2-7
ASRHDRMGYEQY
>TRBV5-5|TRBJ1-6
ASSLVSGLGSPLH
>TRBV9|TRBJ2-1
ASSVAASGGRGEQF
>TRBV27|TRBJ1-2
ASSHGQDYGYT
>TRBV7-9|TRBJ2-1
ASLSSGFNEQF
>TRBV5-6|TRBJ2-7
ASSLEVAVYEQY
>TRBV10-3|TRBJ2-7
AIRPAKTGDALEQY
>TRBV12-3/TRBV12-4|TRBJ2-3
ASSSKLGTDTQY
>TRBV9|TRBJ2-5
ASSVAWGLGVETQY
>TRBV3-1|TRBJ2-1
ASSLPGQVDEQF
>TRBV6-5|TRBJ2-1
ASSYNNEQF
>TRBV10-3|TRBJ2-3
AISELGTGLSDTQY
>TRBV30|TRBJ2-1
AWSGQYNEQF
>TRBV25-1|TRBJ2-2
ASGTNTGELF
>TRBV9|TRBJ2-5
ASSVGQSGMETQY
>TRBV4-2|TRBJ2-7
ASSQDSTREQY
>TRBV28|TRBJ2-5
ASAQGATQY
>TRBV29-1|TRBJ2-5
SVRTVEGETQY
>TRBV2|TRBJ2-1
ASILGRGGYNEQF
>TRBV10-1|TRBJ2-3
ASSDWADTQY